This T cell receptor (beta chain) emerged from a study of blood T cell repertoires in COVID-19. Study background: PBMCs, B-cell-depleted T cells, or T cells were the source of the cDNA or gDNA that made up the material.

The CDR3 is 13 residues long. The germline V gene has CDR1 SGHVS and CDR2 FQNEAQ. Trimming took 3 bases from V and 7 from J, leaving 10 bases between them. Method: immunoSEQ multiplex PCR; TCRdb's copy keeps in-frame clones and lacks some. The table includes 200,000 to 300,000 clones, about 88% detected once. This TCR was recovered from a man aged 60 to 75 who had recovered from COVID-19. This rearrangement joins TRBV7-8 to TRBJ2-1; D call uncertain. The sample consisted of peripheral blood. In DNA, the CDR3 is TGTGCCAGCAGCTTTGTCCTTATAAATGAGCAGTTCTTC. It translates to CASSFVLINEQFF.